These T cell receptor beta chains were read from a single sample in a study of CD8+ T cells in alopecia areata. Produced via immunoSEQ multiplex PCR; TCRdb's table is partial and in-frame only. Of around 200,000 clones in the sample, 55% to 70% were seen once. The input for sequencing was CD4+ T cells sorted from blood, taken at week 4, from a patient treated with tofacitinib. These TCRs come from a human donor with alopecia areata. Both conserved end residues are part of each CDR3. The order of the fields is V gene, clone size, D gene, CDR3 length, J gene, CDR3 protein, CDR3 DNA. The D gene is left open where the match is weak. Size is stated for part of the rows, as once, few or many counts, or as a class when the clone is expanded.

TRBV4-1	medium-sized	NA	16	TRBJ2-6	CASSQVLTTGANVLTF	TGCGCCAGCAGCCAAGTGCTAACGACTGGGGCCAACGTCCTGACTTTC
TRBV29-1	NA	TRBD1	14	TRBJ2-7	CSVATGDGSYEQYF	TGCAGCGTCGCAACAGGGGATGGCTCCTACGAGCAGTACTTC
TRBV4-2	NA	TRBD1	15	TRBJ1-2	CASSQSGQGDYGYTF	TGTGCCAGCAGCCAATCTGGACAGGGCGACTATGGCTACACCTTC
TRBV6-6	NA	NA	13	TRBJ2-3	CASVPSGTDTQYF	TGTGCCAGCGTACCTAGCGGCACAGATACGCAGTATTTT
TRBV29-1	few	TRBD2	13	TRBJ2-1	CSVATSGYNEQFF	TGCAGCGTTGCCACTAGCGGATACAATGAGCAGTTCTTC
TRBV5-1	NA	TRBD1	16	TRBJ1-2	CASSFSGTGGADGYTF	TGCGCCAGCAGCTTTTCCGGGACAGGGGGCGCGGATGGCTACACCTTC
TRBV29-1	few	NA	11	TRBJ2-1	CSVDQSNEQFF	TGCAGCGTTGATCAGTCCAATGAGCAGTTCTTC
TRBV5-6	NA	NA	17	TRBJ2-6	CASSLFTGTSGANVLTF	TGTGCCAGCAGCTTGTTTACAGGAACTTCTGGGGCCAACGTCCTGACTTTC
TRBV5-1	NA	TRBD1	16	TRBJ1-2	CASSPIGTGGSYGYTF	TGCGCCAGCAGCCCAATCGGGACAGGGGGAAGTTATGGCTACACCTTC
TRBV15	NA	NA	14	TRBJ2-3	CATSGGGSTDTQYF	TGTGCCACCAGCGGAGGGGGGAGCACAGATACGCAGTATTTT
TRBV6-5	NA	NA	15	TRBJ1-4	CASSYSGATNEKLFF	TGTGCCAGCAGTTACTCTGGTGCAACTAATGAAAAACTGTTTTTT
TRBV6-6	NA	NA	15	TRBJ2-3	CASSYTQARTDTQYF	TGTGCCAGCAGTTACACCCAAGCGAGGACAGATACGCAGTATTTT
TRBV27	NA	TRBD1	16	TRBJ2-7	CASRGIWTGVTYEQYF	TGTGCCAGCAGGGGAATATGGACAGGGGTAACCTACGAGCAGTACTTC
TRBV29-1	few	NA	13	TRBJ2-4	CSVVFLRVDIQYF	TGCAGCGTTGTTTTCCTCAGGGTGGACATTCAGTACTTC